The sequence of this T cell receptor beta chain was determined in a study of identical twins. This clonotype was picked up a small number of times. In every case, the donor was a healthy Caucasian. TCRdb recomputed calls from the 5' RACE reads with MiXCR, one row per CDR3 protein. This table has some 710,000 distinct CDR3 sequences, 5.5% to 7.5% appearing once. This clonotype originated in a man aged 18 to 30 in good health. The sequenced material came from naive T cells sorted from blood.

CDR3: CASSMTGTLQETQYF. The CDR3 DNA follows: TGTGCCAGTAGTATGACGGGGACGTTACAAGAGACCCAGTACTTC. The chain is built from TRBV19 and TRBJ2-5; the D gene could be TRBD1 or TRBD2 (5 bases each). Germline CDR1 LNHDA, CDR2 SQIVND (reference sequence). The V and J ends lost 3 bases and 2 bases respectively, with 13 bases between them. The CDR3 is 15 residues long.